These T cell receptor beta chains were read from a single sample in a study of spatial heterogeneity in lung cancer. Each CDR3 protein gets one entry after TCRdb re-called the 5' RACE reads with MiXCR. Of about 70,000 distinct CDR3 sequences in the sample, approximately 8.9% were seen once. Sequences were derived from PBMCs, sampled at follow-up. All receptors derive from a female donor with early-stage non-small cell lung cancer. The CDR3 runs from the conserved cysteine through the conserved F or W. The D gene is left open where the match is weak. Rows may omit the clone size; those that give it use once, few, many or a size class.

clone size | D gene | V gene | CDR3 protein
many | TRBD2 | TRBV28 | CASSFAGGPNNEQFF
many | NA | TRBV4-2 | CASSPRSGAPRRTNTEAFF
few | NA | TRBV12-3/TRBV12-4 | CASRKRGSSYNEQFF
once | TRBD1 | TRBV10-3 | CAISESGQGRNEQYF
many | NA | TRBV4-1 | CASSQASRGYEQYF
few | TRBD1 | TRBV19 | CATTGGNTYEQYF
many | NA | TRBV18 | CASSPPTRISYEQYF
many | TRBD2 | TRBV28 | CASRISGGGYEQYF
NA | TRBD2 | TRBV18 | CASSPRRESPGEQYF
many | TRBD2 | TRBV7-3 | CASSLAGGNEQFF
many | NA | TRBV29-1 | CSPEIQETQYF
few | TRBD2 | TRBV18 | CASRGLADWNEQFF
many | NA | TRBV20-1 | CSARVDVPPVEGTDTQYF
many | NA | TRBV20-1 | CSARDPGAANTGELFF
NA | NA | TRBV3-1 | CASSQEGGSEAFF
NA | NA | TRBV6-2/TRBV6-3 | CASRRTRANTGELFF
many | NA | TRBV29-1 | CSVGPGSYNEQFF
many | TRBD2 | TRBV20-1 | CSARGTEPSGYTDTQYF
many | NA | TRBV7-8 | CASSTRTSWDGYTF
once | NA | TRBV12-3/TRBV12-4 | CTSGPRGYEQYF
many | NA | TRBV27 | CASSPLQSWNTEAFF
few | NA | TRBV2 | CASTEGSVGEQFF
NA | NA | TRBV7-9 | CASSPQVATDTQYF
many | NA | TRBV7-3 | CASSLVAEPYNEQFF
many | NA | TRBV20-1 | CSASETRDPTYEQYF
few | NA | TRBV13 | CASSYRPISGANVLTF
many | NA | TRBV19 | CASSPLPEEKLFF
few | NA | TRBV20-1 | CSARGGNYGYTF
many | TRBD1 | TRBV10-3 | CAISDAGTGSYEQYF
few | NA | TRBV3-1 | CASSQAGADNEQFF
few | NA | TRBV20-1 | CSAPDGARPDTQYF
few | TRBD1 | TRBV18 | CASSYQTGNPYNEQFF
few | NA | TRBV27 | CASSLFPGKGYTF
NA | TRBD2 | TRBV6-1 | CASRASGREMGEQFF
few | NA | TRBV20-1 | CSADPARDGYEQYF
many | TRBD2 | TRBV6-2/TRBV6-3 | CASSRLAYNEQFF
many | NA | TRBV7-6 | CASSRQTNQPQHF
many | TRBD2 | TRBV29-1 | CSGGTSGRGETQYF
few | NA | TRBV5-1 | CASWTRADTQYF
few | NA | TRBV6-6 | CASSYSEQDRDGYTF
NA | NA | TRBV12-3/TRBV12-4 | CASSLRGLGETQYF
NA | NA | TRBV18 | CASRTRPSYEQYF
few | NA | TRBV10-3 | CAIRSDVNTEAFF
many | TRBD2 | TRBV7-9 | CASSFPSGRAYNEQFF
many | NA | TRBV25-1 | CASSEGVANEKLFF
many | NA | TRBV2 | CASSSSGMRHNQPQHF
many | TRBD1 | TRBV2 | CASTGTGSDTQYF
many | NA | TRBV10-3 | CAISDQGDVTQYF
many | NA | TRBV5-5 | CASSLGHYNEKLFF
once | NA | TRBV24-1 | CATSDFERKDETSSGANVLTF
many | TRBD2 | TRBV10-2 | CASRASGGTGELFF
many | NA | TRBV3-1 | CASGTYNEQFF
many | TRBD2 | TRBV4-1 | CASSQVDLGLAGKDNEQFF